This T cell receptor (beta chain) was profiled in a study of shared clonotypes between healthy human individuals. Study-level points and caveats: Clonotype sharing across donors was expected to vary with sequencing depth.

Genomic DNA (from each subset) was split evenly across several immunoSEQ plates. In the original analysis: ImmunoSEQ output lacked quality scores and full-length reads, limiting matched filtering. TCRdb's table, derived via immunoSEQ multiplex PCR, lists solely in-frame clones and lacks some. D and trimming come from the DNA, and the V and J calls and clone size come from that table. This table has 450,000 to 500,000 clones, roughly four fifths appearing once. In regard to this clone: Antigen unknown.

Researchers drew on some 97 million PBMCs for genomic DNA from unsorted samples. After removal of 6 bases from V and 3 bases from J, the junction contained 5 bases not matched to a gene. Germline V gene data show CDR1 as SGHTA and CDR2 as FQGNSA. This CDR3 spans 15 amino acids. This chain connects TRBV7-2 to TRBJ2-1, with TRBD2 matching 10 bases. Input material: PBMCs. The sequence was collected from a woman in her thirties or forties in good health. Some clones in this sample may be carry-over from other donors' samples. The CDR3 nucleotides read TGTGCCAGCAGTCTTATAGCGGGGGGCTACAATGAGCAGTTCTTC. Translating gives CASSLIAGGYNEQFF.